The 2 T cell receptor beta chains in this list originate from one sample, sequenced in a study of T cells in Graves' hyperthyroidism and ophthalmopathy. Researchers amplified the TCR beta CDR3 regions from RNA transcripts. A first-round RT-PCR of the TCR CDR3 used the HTBI primer set. TCRdb recomputed calls from the multiplex PCR reads with MiXCR, one row per CDR3 protein. Among roughly 150,000 distinct CDR3 sequences, 8% to 9.5% were seen once, and the ten largest hold over 20%. Input material: blood. These receptors originate from a woman under 30 with Graves' hyperthyroidism that later progressed to Graves' ophthalmopathy.

This clonotype has ten or more counts. The CDR3 loop reads CASNLAGGLGEQFF. CDR3 in DNA: TGTGCCAGCAACCTAGCGGGAGGTTTGGGTGAGCAGTTCTTC. The genes are TRBV7-8 and TRBJ2-1, with 11 bases identical to TRBD2. V lost 7 bases and J lost 9; bases outside the gene matches: 8. The CDR3 has 14 residues. Per the germline V gene, CDR1 is SGHVS and CDR2 is FQNEAQ.

This clonotype was found many times. This chain joins TRBV20-1 and TRBJ1-4, with D tentatively TRBD1 (5 bases). Per germline, CDR1 DFQATT and CDR2 SNEGSKA (reference sequence). The CDR3 length is 16 residues. V dropped 4 bases and J dropped 6 bases, with 21 bases sitting between them. The CDR3 protein is CSATPIPGRGDEKLFF. The CDR3, as DNA: TGCAGTGCTACTCCAATCCCAGGGAGGGGAGATGAAAAACTGTTTTTT.